This TCR delta chain was observed in a study of gamma-delta T cells after stem cell transplantation. TCRdb called clones anew from the RT-PCR reads with CATT. The sample has about 3,200 delta-chain clones, 5% seen once. This clone occurred many times. The V and J ends lost 0 bases and 0 bases, in that order; junction bases with no gene match: 24. The germline CDR1 and CDR2 sequences are GEAIGNYY and EKD. CDR3 size: 23 residues. The receptor comes from a human donor. It is not recorded whose cells these are; they may come from a transplant donor. The sequenced sample was gamma-delta T cells. V gene TRDV2 combines with J gene TRDJ1; 10 bases agree with TRDD3. This CDR3 is CACDTLYDSYSTGGLGYTDKLIF. The DNA of the CDR3 is TGTGCCTGTGACACCCTCTATGATTCCTACAGTACTGGGGGATTGGGGTACACCGATAAACTCATCTTT.